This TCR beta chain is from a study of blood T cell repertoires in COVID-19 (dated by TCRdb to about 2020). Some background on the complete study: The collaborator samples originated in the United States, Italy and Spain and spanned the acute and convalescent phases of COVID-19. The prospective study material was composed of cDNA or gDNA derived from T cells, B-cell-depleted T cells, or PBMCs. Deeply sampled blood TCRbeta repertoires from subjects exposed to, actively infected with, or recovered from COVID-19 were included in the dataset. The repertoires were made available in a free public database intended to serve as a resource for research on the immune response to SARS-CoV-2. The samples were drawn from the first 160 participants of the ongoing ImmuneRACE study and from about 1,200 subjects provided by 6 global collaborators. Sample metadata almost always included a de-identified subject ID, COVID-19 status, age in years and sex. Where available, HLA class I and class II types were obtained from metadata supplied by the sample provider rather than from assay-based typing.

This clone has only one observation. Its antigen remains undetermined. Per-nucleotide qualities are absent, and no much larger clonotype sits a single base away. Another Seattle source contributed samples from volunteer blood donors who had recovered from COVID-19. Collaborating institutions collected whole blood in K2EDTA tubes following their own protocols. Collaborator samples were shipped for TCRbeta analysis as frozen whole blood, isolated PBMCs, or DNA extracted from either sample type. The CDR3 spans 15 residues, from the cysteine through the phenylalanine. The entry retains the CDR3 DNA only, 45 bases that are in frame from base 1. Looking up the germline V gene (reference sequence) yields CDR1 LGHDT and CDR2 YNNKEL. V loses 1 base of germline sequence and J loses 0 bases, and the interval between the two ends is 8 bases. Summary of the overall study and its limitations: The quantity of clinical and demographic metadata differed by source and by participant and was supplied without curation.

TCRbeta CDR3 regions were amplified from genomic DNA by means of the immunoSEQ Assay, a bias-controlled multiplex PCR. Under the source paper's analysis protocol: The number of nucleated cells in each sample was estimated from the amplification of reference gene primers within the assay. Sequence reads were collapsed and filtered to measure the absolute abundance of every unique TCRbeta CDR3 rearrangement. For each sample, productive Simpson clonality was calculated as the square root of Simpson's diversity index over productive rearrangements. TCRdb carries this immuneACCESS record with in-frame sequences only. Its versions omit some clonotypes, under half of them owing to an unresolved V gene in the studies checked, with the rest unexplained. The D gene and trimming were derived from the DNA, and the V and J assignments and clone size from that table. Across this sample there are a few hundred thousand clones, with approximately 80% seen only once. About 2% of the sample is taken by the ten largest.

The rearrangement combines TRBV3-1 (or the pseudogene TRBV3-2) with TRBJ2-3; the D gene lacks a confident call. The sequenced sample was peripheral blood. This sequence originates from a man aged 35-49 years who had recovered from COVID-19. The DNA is TGTGCCAGCAGCCAAGGGCCAGTCAGCACAGATACGCAGTATTTT. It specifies CASSQGPVSTDTQYF.